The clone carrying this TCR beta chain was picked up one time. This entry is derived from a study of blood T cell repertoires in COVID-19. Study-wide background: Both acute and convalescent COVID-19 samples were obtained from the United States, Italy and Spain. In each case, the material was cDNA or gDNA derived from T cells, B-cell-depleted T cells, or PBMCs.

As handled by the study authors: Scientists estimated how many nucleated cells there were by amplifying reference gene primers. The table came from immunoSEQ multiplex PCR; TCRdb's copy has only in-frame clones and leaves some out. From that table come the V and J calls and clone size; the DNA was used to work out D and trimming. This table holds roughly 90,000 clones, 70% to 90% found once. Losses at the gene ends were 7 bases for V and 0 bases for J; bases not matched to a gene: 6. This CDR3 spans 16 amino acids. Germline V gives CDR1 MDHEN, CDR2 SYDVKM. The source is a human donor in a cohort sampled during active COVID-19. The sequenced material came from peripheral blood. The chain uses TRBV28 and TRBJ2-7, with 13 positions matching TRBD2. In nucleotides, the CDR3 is TGTGCCAGCACCCTACTAGCGGGAGGGCCCTCCTACGAGCAGTACTTC. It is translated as CASTLLAGGPSYEQYF.